The T cell receptor (beta chain) under discussion was sequenced for a study of Graves' ophthalmopathy and Graves' hyperthyroidism. RNA transcripts yielded amplified TCR beta CDR3 regions. First-round RT-PCR with HTBI primers preceded a second-round multiplex PCR. Using its own MiXCR run on the multiplex PCR reads, TCRdb lists one record per CDR3 protein. The data hold over 500,000 distinct CDR3 sequences, with about a fifth observed a single time. The V gene's germline CDR1 is MNHEY and CDR2 SVGAGI. The CDR3 is 17 amino acids. V lost 2 bases to trimming and J lost 5 bases; unmatched junction nucleotides: 14.

Material: peripheral blood. J is TRBJ1-1 and V is TRBV6-5; 7 bases are shared with TRBD1. This receptor was obtained from a woman aged 18-35 years with stable Graves' hyperthyroidism. Some clones in this sample may be carry-over from other donors' samples. CDR3 in DNA: TGTGCCAGCAGTTACAAAATCAGGGCAGGGGGGTGGACTGAAGCTTTCTTT. This sequence encodes CASSYKIRAGGWTEAFF.